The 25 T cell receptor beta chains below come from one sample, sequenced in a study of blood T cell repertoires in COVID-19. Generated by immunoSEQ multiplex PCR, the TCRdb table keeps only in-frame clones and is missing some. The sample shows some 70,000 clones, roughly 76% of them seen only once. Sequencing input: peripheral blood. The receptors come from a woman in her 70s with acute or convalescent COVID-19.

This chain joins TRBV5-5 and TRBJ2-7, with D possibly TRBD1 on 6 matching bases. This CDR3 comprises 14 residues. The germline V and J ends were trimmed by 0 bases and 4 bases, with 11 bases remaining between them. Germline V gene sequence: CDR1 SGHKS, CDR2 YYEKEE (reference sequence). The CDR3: CASSLEQGRYEQYF. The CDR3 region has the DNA TGTGCCAGCAGCTTGGAACAGGGCAGGTACGAGCAGTACTTC.

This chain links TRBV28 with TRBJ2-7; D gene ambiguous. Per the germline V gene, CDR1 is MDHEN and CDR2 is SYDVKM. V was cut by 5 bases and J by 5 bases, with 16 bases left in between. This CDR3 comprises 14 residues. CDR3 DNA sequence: TGTGCCAGCAGTCCCCCAAATAGCTTTAACGAGCAGTACTTC. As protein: CASSPPNSFNEQYF. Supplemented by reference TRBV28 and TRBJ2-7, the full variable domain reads DVKVTQSSRYLVKRTGEKVFLECVQDMDHENMFWYRQDPGLGLRLIYFSYDVKMKEKGDIPEGYSVSREKKERFSLILESASTNQTSMYLCASSPPNSFNEQYFGPGTRLTVT.

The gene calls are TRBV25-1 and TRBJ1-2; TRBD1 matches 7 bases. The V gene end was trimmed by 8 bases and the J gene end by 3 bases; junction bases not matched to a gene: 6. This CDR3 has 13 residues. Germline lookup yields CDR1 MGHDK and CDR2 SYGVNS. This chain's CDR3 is CASGSTGYYGYTF. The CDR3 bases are TGTGCCAGCGGATCGACAGGGTACTATGGCTACACCTTC.

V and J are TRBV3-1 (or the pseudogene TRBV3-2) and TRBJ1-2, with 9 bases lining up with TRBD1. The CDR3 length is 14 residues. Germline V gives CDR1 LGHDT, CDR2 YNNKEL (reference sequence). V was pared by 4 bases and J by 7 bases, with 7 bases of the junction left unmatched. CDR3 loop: CASSRRDRVGGYTF. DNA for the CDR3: TGTGCCAGCAGCCGCCGGGACAGGGTTGGTGGCTACACCTTC.

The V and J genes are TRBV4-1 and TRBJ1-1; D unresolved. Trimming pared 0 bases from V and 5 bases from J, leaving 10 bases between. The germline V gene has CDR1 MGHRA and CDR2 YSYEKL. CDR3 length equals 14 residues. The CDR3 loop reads CASSQDTGSTEAFF. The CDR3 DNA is TGCGCCAGCAGCCAAGATACGGGGAGTACTGAAGCTTTCTTT.

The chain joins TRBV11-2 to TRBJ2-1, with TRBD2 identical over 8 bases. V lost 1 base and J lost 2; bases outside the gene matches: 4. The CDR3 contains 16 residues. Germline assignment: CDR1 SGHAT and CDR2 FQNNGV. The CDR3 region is CASSLAAGVTYNEQFF. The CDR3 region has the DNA TGTGCCAGCAGCTTAGCAGCGGGAGTGACCTACAATGAGCAGTTCTTC. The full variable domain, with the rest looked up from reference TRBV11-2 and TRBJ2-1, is EAGVAQSPRYKIIEKRQSVAFWCNPISGHATLYWYQQILGQGPKLLIQFQNNGVVDDSQLPKDRFSAERLKGVDSTLKIQPAKLEDSAVYLCASSLAAGVTYNEQFFGPGTRLTVL.

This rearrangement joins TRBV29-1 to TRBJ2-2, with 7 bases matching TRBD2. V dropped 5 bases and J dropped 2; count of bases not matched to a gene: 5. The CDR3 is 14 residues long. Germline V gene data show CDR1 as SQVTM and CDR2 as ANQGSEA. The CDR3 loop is CSVWGTTNTGELFF. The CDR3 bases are TGCAGCGTTTGGGGGACTACTAACACCGGGGAGCTGTTTTTT.

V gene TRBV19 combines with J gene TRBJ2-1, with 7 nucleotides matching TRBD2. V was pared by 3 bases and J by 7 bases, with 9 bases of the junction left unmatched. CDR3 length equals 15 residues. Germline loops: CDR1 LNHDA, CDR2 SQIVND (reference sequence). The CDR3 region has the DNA TGTGCCAGTAGTATCGGCGCGGGGAGGGGTAATGAGCAGTTCTTC. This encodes CASSIGAGRGNEQFF.

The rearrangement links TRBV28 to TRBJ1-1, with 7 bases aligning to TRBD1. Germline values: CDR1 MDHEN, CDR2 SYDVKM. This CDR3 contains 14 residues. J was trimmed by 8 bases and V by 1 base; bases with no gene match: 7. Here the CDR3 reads CASSLLGTDLEAFF. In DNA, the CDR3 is TGTGCCAGCAGTTTATTAGGGACAGACTTGGAAGCTTTCTTT.

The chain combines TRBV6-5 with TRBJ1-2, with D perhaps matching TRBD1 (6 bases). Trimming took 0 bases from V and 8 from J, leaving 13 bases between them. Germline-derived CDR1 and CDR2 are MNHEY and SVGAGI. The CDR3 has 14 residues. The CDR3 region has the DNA TGTGCCAGCAGTTACTCGGGGGGGCTAGGCGGCTACACCTTC. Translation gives CASSYSGGLGGYTF.

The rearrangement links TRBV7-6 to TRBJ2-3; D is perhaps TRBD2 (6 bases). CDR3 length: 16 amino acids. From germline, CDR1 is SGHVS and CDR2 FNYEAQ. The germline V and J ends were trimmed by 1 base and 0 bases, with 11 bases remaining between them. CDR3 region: CASSLGGGTSTDTQYF. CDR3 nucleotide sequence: TGTGCCAGCAGCTTAGGAGGTGGGACTAGCACAGATACGCAGTATTTT.

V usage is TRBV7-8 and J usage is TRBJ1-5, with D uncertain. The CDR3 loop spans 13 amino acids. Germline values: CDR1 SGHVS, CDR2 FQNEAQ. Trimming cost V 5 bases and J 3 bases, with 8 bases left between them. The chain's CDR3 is CASSPRFNQPQHF. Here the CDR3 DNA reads TGTGCCAGCAGCCCTAGGTTCAATCAGCCCCAGCATTTT. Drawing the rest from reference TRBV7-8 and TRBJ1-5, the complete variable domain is GAGVSQSPRYKVAKRGQDVALRCDPISGHVSLFWYQQALGQGPEFLTYFQNEAQLDKSGLPSDRFFAERPEGSVSTLKIQRTQQEDSAVYLCASSPRFNQPQHFGDGTRLSIL.

CDR3 DNA sequence: TGTGCCAGTAGTATAGGTCTAGCGGGAGCGAGAGAGACCCAGTACTTC. It specifies CASSIGLAGARETQYF. This chain links TRBV19 with TRBJ2-5, with 10 bases fitting TRBD2. V shed 1 base, J shed 4 bases, and the junction held 6 bases outside the gene matches. The CDR3 is 16 residues long. Germline V CDR1 and CDR2: LNHDA, SQIVND (reference sequence).

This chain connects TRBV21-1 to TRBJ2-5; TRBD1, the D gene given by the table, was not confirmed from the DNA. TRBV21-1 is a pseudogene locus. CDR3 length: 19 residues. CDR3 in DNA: TGTGCCAGCAGCAAAGCGCGGTTGCCAGGGACAGGGAGGCGAGAGACCCAGTACTTC. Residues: CASSKARLPGTGRRETQYF.

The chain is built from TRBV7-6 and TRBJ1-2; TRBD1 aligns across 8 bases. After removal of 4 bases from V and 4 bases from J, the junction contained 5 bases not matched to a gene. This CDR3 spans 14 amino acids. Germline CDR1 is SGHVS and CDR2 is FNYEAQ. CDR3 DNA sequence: TGTGCCAGCAGCTCTAGGGACAGGCCCTATGGCTACACCTTC. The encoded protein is CASSSRDRPYGYTF.

The CDR3, as DNA: TGTGCCAGTCGACAGGGGCAATCCTACAATGAGCAGTTCTTC. It encodes CASRQGQSYNEQFF. The chain is built from TRBV6-5 and TRBJ2-1; 8 bases are a match to TRBD1. The CDR3 totals 14 residues. V dropped 9 bases and J dropped 1; count of bases not matched to a gene: 5. Germline values: CDR1 MNHEY, CDR2 SVGAGI.

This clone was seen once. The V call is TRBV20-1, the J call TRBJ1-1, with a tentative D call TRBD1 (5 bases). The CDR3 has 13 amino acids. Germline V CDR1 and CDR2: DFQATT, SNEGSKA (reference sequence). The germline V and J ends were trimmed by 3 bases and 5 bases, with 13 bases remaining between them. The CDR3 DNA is TGCAGTGCTAGTTCGTCAGGGTGGACTGAAGCTTTCTTT. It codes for CSASSSGWTEAFF.

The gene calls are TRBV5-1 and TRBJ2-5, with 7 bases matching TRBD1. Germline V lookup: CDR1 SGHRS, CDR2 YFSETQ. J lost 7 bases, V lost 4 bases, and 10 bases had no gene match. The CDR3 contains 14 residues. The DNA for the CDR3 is TGCGCCAGCAGCCAAAGACAGGGACCGGGGACCCAGTACTTC. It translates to CASSQRQGPGTQYF.

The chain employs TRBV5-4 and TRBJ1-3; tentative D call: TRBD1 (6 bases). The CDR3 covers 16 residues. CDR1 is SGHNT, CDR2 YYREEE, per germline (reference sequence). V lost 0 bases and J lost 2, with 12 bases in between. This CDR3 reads CASSLETGSTGNTIYF. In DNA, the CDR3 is TGTGCCAGCAGCTTGGAAACAGGGTCGACTGGAAACACCATATATTTT.

The CDR3 DNA follows: TGTGCCAGCAGTTTTTCGGACAGGGGCGGCACCATATATTTT. Residues: CASSFSDRGGTIYF. The chain uses TRBV28 and TRBJ1-3; TRBD1 aligns across 9 bases. Germline V gene data show CDR1 as MDHEN and CDR2 as SYDVKM. This CDR3 contains 14 residues. V lost 3 bases, J lost 9 bases, and 6 bases stayed unmatched. Full variable domain (missing parts from reference TRBV28 and TRBJ1-3): DVKVTQSSRYLVKRTGEKVFLECVQDMDHENMFWYRQDPGLGLRLIYFSYDVKMKEKGDIPEGYSVSREKKERFSLILESASTNQTSMYLCASSFSDRGGTIYFGEGSWLTVV.

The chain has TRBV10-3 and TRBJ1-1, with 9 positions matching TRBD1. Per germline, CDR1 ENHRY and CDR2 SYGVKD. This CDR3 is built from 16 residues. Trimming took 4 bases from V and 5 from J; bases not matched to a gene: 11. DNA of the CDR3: TGTGCCATCAGTGGCCCCGGACAGGGGATGCGGACTGAAGCTTTCTTT. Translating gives CAISGPGQGMRTEAFF.

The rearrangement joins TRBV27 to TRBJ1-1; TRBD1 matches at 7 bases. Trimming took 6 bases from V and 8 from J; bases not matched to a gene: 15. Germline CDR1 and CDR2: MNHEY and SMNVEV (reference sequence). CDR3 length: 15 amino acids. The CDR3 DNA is TGTGCCAGCAGATACACAACGGGGCGACAGGGCGAAGCTTTCTTT. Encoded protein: CASRYTTGRQGEAFF.

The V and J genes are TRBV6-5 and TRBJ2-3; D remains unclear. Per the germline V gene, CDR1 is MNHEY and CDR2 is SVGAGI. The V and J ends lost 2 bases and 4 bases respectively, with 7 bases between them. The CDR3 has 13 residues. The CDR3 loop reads CASSYVISDTQYF. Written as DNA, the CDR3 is TGTGCCAGCAGTTACGTAATCTCAGATACGCAGTATTTT.

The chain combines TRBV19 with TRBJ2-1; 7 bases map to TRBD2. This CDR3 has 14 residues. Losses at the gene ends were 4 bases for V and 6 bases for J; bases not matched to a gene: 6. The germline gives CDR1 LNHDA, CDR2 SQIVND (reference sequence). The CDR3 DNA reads TGTGCCAGTAGTACCGGACTAGTATTCAATGAGCAGTTCTTC. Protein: CASSTGLVFNEQFF.

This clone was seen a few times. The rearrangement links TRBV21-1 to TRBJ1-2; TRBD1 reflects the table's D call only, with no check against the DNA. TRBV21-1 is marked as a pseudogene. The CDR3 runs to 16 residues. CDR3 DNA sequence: TGTGCCAGCCGTAGACCGAACAGGGGGCTGGAGCATGGCTACACCTTC. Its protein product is CASRRPNRGLEHGYTF.